This T cell receptor (beta chain) was recovered during a study of shared clonotypes between healthy human individuals. Study-wide points: Around 5% of naive CD4 clonotypes were common to a handful of donors. Despite large depth, sorted-subset datasets appeared incompletely sequenced.

Note on this clone: What it recognizes is unknown.

Genomic DNA (from each subset) was split evenly across several immunoSEQ plates. Sequenced by immunoSEQ multiplex PCR; TCRdb stores in-frame clones only, minus some. The table has roughly 680,000 clones, over 60% seen once. The CDR3 spans 15 residues. With 6 bases clipped from V and 3 bases from J, the junction kept 9 bases outside the gene matches. Germline loops: CDR1 MNHEY, CDR2 SMNVEV (reference sequence). The specimen was memory CD4+ T cells sorted from blood. This sample's subset: CD45RA-negative fraction. The sequence derives from a woman aged 25 to 39 in good health. J is TRBJ2-7 and V is TRBV27, with 9 bases that match TRBD1. The chain's CDR3 is CASRLTGTGFYEQYF. Written as DNA, the CDR3 is TGTGCCAGCAGACTAACCGGGACAGGGTTCTACGAGCAGTACTTC.